This TCR beta chain was sequenced for a study of cytomegalovirus exposure and HLA in healthy donors. Concerning this clone: The antigen is undetermined.

With 60 Vbeta and 13 Jbeta primers, the PCR was carried out. Repertoires were generated with immunoSEQ multiplex PCR, while TCRdb's copy carries only in-frame clones and drops some. The sample has about 110,000 clones, and its top ten clones hold 6.8%. General study findings and limits: Immune exposure was documented only through CMV serostatus. In an earlier analysis, about 87% or about 30%: the productive usage of most TCR beta V segments. Per published reports, the classifier diagnosed cytomegalovirus status with high specificity and sensitivity.

The receptor's source is a man aged 35-49 years in good health and CMV-seropositive. The sequenced sample consisted of PBMCs.

CDR3 in amino acids: CASSPAGTGNEQFF. In DNA form, the CDR3 reads TGTGCCAGTAGTCCCGCAGGCACTGGCAATGAGCAGTTCTTC. The rearrangement uses TRBV19 and TRBJ2-1; the D is unclear. CDR1 and CDR2 from the germline V gene are LNHDA and SQIVND (reference sequence). Trimming cost V 5 bases and J 6 bases, with 14 bases left between them. The CDR3 is 14 amino acids.